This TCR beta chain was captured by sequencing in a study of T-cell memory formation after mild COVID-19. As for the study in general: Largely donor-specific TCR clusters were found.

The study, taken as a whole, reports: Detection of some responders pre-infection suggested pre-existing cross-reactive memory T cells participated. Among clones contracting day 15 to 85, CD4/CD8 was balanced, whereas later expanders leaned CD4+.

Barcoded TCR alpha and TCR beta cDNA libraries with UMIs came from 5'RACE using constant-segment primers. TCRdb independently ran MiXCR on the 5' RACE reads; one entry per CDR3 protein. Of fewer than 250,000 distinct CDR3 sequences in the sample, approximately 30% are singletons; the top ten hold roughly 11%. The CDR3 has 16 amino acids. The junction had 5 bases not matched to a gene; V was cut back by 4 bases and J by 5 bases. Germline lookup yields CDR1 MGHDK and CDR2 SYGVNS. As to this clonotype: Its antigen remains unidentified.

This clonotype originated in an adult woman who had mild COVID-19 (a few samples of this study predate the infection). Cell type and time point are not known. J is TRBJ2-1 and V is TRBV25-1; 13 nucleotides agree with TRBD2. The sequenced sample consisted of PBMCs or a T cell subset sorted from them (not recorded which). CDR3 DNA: TGTGCCAGCAGTGCGTGGACTAGCGGGAGCCACAATGAGCAGTTCTTC. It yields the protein CASSAWTSGSHNEQFF. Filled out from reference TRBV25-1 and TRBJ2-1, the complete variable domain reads EADIYQTPRYLVIGTGKKITLECSQTMGHDKMYWYQQDPGMELHLIHYSYGVNSTEKGDLSSESTVSRIRTEHFPLTLESARPSHTSQYLCASSAWTSGSHNEQFFGPGTRLTVL.